These 18 T cell receptor beta chains were all obtained from the same sample, sequenced in a study of blood T cell repertoires in COVID-19. The data were produced by immunoSEQ multiplex PCR, yet TCRdb's version contains in-frame clones alone and is incomplete. The top ten hold 5% of the sample, which has about 320,000 clones, over 80% seen once. The material sequenced was PBMCs or T cells enriched from blood (not recorded which). The receptors here all came from a man younger than 40 who had recovered from COVID-19.

Here the CDR3 reads CASSLTIPQYF. CDR3 in DNA: TGTGCCAGCAGCTTAACTATCCCCCAGTACTTC. The chain recombines TRBV7-9 with TRBJ2-5, with D unclear. Trimming took 2 bases from V and 9 from J, leaving 7 bases between them. The germline CDR1 and CDR2 sequences are SEHNR and FQNEAQ (reference sequence). This CDR3 region has 11 residues.

The rearrangement links TRBV11-2 to TRBJ2-2, with 7 bases identical to TRBD1. J gave up 4 bases and V 1 base, and 0 bases lay outside the gene matches. The CDR3 is 14 residues long. Germline V gene lookup returns CDR1 SGHAT and CDR2 FQNNGV. The CDR3 DNA is TGTGCCAGCAGCTTAGGACAGGGCACCGGGGAGCTGTTTTTT. Translated, it gives CASSLGQGTGELFF.

This chain joins TRBV19 and TRBJ2-3; 8 bases map to TRBD1. With 5 bases clipped from V and 1 base from J, the junction kept 8 bases outside the gene matches. The CDR3 contains 16 residues. Germline CDR1 LNHDA, CDR2 SQIVND (reference sequence). The CDR3 nucleotides read TGTGCCAGTAGTCCAGGGGGCGGCTTTGGCACAGATACGCAGTATTTT. As protein: CASSPGGGFGTDTQYF.

The gene calls are TRBV28 and TRBJ2-2; 9 nucleotides align to TRBD2. Per the germline V gene, CDR1 is MDHEN and CDR2 is SYDVKM. J was trimmed by 4 bases and V by 6 bases; bases with no gene match: 3. CDR3 length: 14 amino acids. The CDR3 is CASRSGGTTGELFF. The CDR3, as DNA: TGTGCCAGCAGAAGCGGGGGGACCACCGGGGAGCTGTTTTTT.

This rearrangement joins TRBV24-1 to TRBJ2-1; 9 positions match TRBD2. CDR1 and CDR2 from the germline V gene are KGHDR and SFDVKD. The CDR3 has 17 amino acids. V shed 2 bases, J shed 5 bases, and the junction held 9 bases outside the gene matches. CDR3 amino acids: CATSDWSVAGENNEQFF. The CDR3 DNA follows: TGTGCCACCAGTGATTGGAGCGTAGCGGGGGAAAACAATGAGCAGTTCTTC.

The chain couples TRBV7-8 to TRBJ1-5; D gene unclear. V was clipped by 0 bases and J by 4 bases, with 13 bases between them. The germline CDR1 and CDR2 sequences are SGHVS and FQNEAQ. The CDR3 contains 16 residues. The CDR3 reads CASSLASASGNQPQHF. DNA for the CDR3: TGTGCCAGCAGCTTAGCGTCGGCGTCGGGGAATCAGCCCCAGCATTTT.

The chain uses TRBV28 and TRBJ1-3; TRBD1 matches at 8 bases. Unmatched junction bases numbered 6, after V lost 7 bases and J lost 4 bases. The CDR3 is made up of 14 amino acids. Germline CDR1 and CDR2: MDHEN and SYDVKM. CDR3 nucleotides: TGTGCCAGCATTCAGGGGGCGCCGGGAAACACCATATATTTT. Its translation is CASIQGAPGNTIYF.

The CDR3 region is CASSDFGRGGTDTQYF. DNA of the CDR3: TGTGCCAGCAGCGACTTCGGGAGGGGAGGGACAGATACGCAGTATTTT. The rearrangement uses TRBV28 and TRBJ2-3, with TRBD2 identical over 8 bases. V lost 6 bases and J lost 3; bases outside the gene matches: 11. CDR3 size: 16 residues. In germline, CDR1 is MDHEN, CDR2 SYDVKM.

The chain combines TRBV9 with TRBJ1-2; weak D call: TRBD1 (5 bases). The CDR3 totals 14 residues. Trimming shortened V by 0 bases and J by 5 bases, and 11 bases separated the two germline ends. Germline CDR1 SGDLS, CDR2 YYNGEE. This CDR3 reads CASSVVGQPYGYTF. The CDR3 DNA sequence: TGTGCCAGCAGCGTAGTGGGGCAGCCTTATGGCTACACCTTC.

The J gene is TRBJ1-6, the V gene TRBV7-9; 9 bases match TRBD1. This CDR3 is built from 17 residues. J was trimmed by 0 bases and V by 6 bases; bases with no gene match: 6. Germline loops: CDR1 SEHNR, CDR2 FQNEAQ (reference sequence). In DNA form, the CDR3 reads TGTGCCAGCAGTGCCGGGACAGGGAGCTCCTATAATTCACCCCTCCACTTT. Protein: CASSAGTGSSYNSPLHF.

V gene TRBV9 combines with J gene TRBJ1-4; the D gene is possibly TRBD1 (6 bases). The CDR3 is 14 residues long. Trimming took 4 bases from V and 7 from J, leaving 14 bases between them. Germline lookup yields CDR1 SGDLS and CDR2 YYNGEE. The CDR3 loop reads CASSTTGFPEKLFF. CDR3 nucleotides: TGTGCCAGCAGCACTACAGGGTTTCCTGAAAAACTGTTTTTT.

The J gene is TRBJ2-7, the V gene TRBV27; 8 positions agree with TRBD1. Trimming took 6 bases from V and 3 from J; bases not matched to a gene: 7. The CDR3 loop spans 14 amino acids. Germline CDR1 and CDR2: MNHEY and SMNVEV (reference sequence). The CDR3 here is CASSQQGGFYEQYF. The CDR3 nucleotides read TGTGCCAGCAGCCAACAGGGGGGCTTCTACGAGCAGTACTTC.

J is TRBJ2-5 and V is TRBV7-6, with 7 positions matching TRBD2. CDR1 is SGHVS and CDR2 is FNYEAQ in the germline V gene. J gave up 4 bases and V 3 bases, and 2 bases lay outside the gene matches. The CDR3 loop spans 13 amino acids. CDR3 sequence (DNA): TGTGCCAGCAGCTTGCCGGGGGGAGAGACCCAGTACTTC. Translating it yields CASSLPGGETQYF.

The rearrangement uses TRBV7-9 and TRBJ2-1, with D possibly TRBD1 on 5 matching bases. The germline CDR1 and CDR2 sequences are SEHNR and FQNEAQ (reference sequence). This CDR3 spans 13 amino acids. V dropped 0 bases and J dropped 5 bases, with 5 bases sitting between them. CDR3 sequence reads: CASSLATDNEQFF. Written as DNA, the CDR3 is TGTGCCAGCAGCTTAGCGACAGACAATGAGCAGTTCTTC. The whole variable domain, remainder taken from reference TRBV7-9 and TRBJ2-1, is DTGVSQNPRHKITKRGQNVTFRCDPISEHNRLYWYRQTLGQGPEFLTYFQNEAQLEKSRLLSDRFSAERPKGSFSTLEIQRTEQGDSAMYLCASSLATDNEQFFGPGTRLTVL.

This clone was seen once. The DNA for the CDR3 is TGTGCCAGCAGCGCGGATCAGCCCCAGCATTTT. This gives the protein CASSADQPQHF. V usage is TRBV9 and J usage is TRBJ1-5; D uncertain. This CDR3 has 11 amino acids. The ends were cut back, 3 bases at V and 5 bases at J, with 3 bases in the middle. Germline CDR1 and CDR2: SGDLS and YYNGEE.

The chain employs TRBV4-1 and TRBJ1-6, with D possibly being TRBD1 (6 bases). V shed 1 base and J shed 6 bases, with 19 bases lying between them. The CDR3 spans 18 residues. Germline V gene sequence: CDR1 MGHRA, CDR2 YSYEKL. The CDR3 DNA reads TGCGCCAGCAGCCAAGGATTCGGGGGGGAGGGGGTTAATTCACCCCTCCACTTT. The encoded protein is CASSQGFGGEGVNSPLHF.

Worth noting for this clone: Other DNA sequences in the sample encode the same CDR3. This sequence joins TRBV19 and TRBJ1-5; D is possibly TRBD1 (6 bases). The CDR3 is 14 amino acids. Between the trimmed V and J ends, which lost 3 bases and 3 bases, there was a span of 9 bases. Germline lookup yields CDR1 LNHDA and CDR2 SQIVND (reference sequence). The CDR3 is CASSIRDNNQPQHF. CDR3 coding DNA: TGTGCCAGTAGTATCCGGGACAACAATCAGCCCCAGCATTTT.

This clone is a singleton in its sample. The V and J genes are TRBV2 and TRBJ1-2; possibly TRBD1 for D (5 bases). This CDR3 is built from 13 residues. V was cut by 7 bases and J by 3 bases, with 12 bases left in between. Germline-derived CDR1 and CDR2 are SNHLY and FYNNEI. The CDR3 DNA follows: TGTGCCAGCAAGCCAGGGCGTGACTATGGCTACACCTTC. Residues: CASKPGRDYGYTF.